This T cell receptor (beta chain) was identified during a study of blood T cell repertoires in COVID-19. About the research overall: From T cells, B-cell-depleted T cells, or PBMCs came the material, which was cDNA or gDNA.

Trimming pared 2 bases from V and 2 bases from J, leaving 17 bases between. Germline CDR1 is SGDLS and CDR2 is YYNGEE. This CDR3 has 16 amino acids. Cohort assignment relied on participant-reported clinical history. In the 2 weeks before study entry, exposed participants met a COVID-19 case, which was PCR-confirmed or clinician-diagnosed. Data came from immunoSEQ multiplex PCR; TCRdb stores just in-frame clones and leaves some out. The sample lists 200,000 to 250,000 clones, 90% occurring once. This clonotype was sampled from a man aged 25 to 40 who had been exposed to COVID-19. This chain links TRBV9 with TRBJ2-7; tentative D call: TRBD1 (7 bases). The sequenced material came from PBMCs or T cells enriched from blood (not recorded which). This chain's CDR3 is CASSVRGDSGPYEQYF. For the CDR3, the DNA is TGTGCCAGCAGCGTGAGGGGGGACAGCGGACCCTACGAGCAGTACTTC.